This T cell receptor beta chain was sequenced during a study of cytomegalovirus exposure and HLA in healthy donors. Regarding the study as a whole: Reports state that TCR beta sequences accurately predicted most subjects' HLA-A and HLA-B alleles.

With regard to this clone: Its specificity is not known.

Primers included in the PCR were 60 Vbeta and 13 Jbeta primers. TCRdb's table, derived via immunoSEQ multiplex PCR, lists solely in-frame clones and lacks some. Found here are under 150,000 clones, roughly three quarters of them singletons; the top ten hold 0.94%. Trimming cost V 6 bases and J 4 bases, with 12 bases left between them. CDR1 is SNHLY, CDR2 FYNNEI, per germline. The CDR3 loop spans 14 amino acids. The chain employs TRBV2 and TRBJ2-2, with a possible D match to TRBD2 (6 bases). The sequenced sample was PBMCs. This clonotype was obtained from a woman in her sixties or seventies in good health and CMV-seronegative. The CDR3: CASRLAGGTGELFF. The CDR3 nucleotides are TGTGCCAGCAGACTAGCTGGGGGCACCGGGGAGCTGTTTTTT.